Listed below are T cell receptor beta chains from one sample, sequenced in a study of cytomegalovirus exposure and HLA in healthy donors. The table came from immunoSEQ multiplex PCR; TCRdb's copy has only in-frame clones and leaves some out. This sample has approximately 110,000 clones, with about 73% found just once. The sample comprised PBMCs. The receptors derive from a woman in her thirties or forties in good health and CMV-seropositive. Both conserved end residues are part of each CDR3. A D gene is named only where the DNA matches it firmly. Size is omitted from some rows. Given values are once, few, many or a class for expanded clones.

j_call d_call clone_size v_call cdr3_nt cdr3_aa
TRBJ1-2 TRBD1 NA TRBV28 TGTGCCACCTCGACAGGGGGACACTATGGCTACACCTTC CATSTGGHYGYTF
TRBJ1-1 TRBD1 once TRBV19 TGTGCCAGTAGTACGAACAGGGGCACTGAAGCTTTCTTT CASSTNRGTEAFF
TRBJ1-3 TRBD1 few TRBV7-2 TGTGCCAGCAGCTTTTCTACAGGGGCTGGAAACACCATATATTTT CASSFSTGAGNTIYF
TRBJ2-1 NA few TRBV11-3 TGTGCCAGCTCTACTAATCAGAACGGGGAGCAGTTCTTC CASSTNQNGEQFF
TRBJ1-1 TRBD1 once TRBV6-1 TGTGCCAGCAGTGATCGGACAGGGGCTGAAGCTTTCTTT CASSDRTGAEAFF
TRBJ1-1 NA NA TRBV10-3 TGTGCCATCAGGGCGGACACTGAAGCTTTCTTT CAIRADTEAFF
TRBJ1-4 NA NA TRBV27 TGTGCCCCCAATCCGGGGGGGGTTTTTGAAAAACTGTTTTTT CAPNPGGVFEKLFF
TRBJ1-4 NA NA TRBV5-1 TGCGCCAGCAGCGGTGGGGGGACTAATGAAAAACTGTTTTTT CASSGGGTNEKLFF
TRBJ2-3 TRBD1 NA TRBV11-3 TGTGCCAGCAGCTCCGGGACAGGGGTTACAGATACGCAGTATTTT CASSSGTGVTDTQYF
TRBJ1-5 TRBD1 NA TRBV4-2 TGTGCCAGCAGCCAACAGGGGGACGGCAATCAGCCCCAGCATTTT CASSQQGDGNQPQHF
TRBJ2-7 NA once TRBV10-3 TGTGCCATCAGAGACAGAGACCTTTCCTACGAGCAGTACTTC CAIRDRDLSYEQYF
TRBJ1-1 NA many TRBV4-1 TGCGCCAGCAGCACGCGGACAGAAGTGAACACTGAAGCTTTCTTT CASSTRTEVNTEAFF
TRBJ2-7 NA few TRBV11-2 TGTGCCAGCAGCGAAAACAGGGAGCGCGAGCAGTACTTC CASSENREREQYF
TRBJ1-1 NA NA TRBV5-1 TGCGCCAGCAGCTTGGCCGGGGTGTTAGGTGCTGAAGCTTTCTTT CASSLAGVLGAEAFF
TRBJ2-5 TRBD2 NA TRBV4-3 TGCGCCAGCAGCCAAGACCGGAGCGGGGGACAAGAGACCCAGTACTTC CASSQDRSGGQETQYF
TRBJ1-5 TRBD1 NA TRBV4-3 TGCGCCAGCAGCCCCCACGGACAGGGGGGTGAGGCCCAGCATTTT CASSPHGQGGEAQHF
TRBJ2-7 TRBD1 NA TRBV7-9 TGTGCCAGCGACCAGGGGGCCTACGAGCAGTACTTC CASDQGAYEQYF
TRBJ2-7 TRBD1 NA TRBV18 TGTGCCAGCTCCCTAGGACAGGGGGCCTACGAGCAGTACTTC CASSLGQGAYEQYF
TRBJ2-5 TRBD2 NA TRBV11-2 TGTGCCAGCAGCCCTCGTGGACTAGCGGGGAAAGAGACCCAGTACTTC CASSPRGLAGKETQYF
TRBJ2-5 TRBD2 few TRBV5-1 TGCGCCAGCAGACCGGGACTAGCGGGGGGAGAGACCCAGTACTTC CASRPGLAGGETQYF
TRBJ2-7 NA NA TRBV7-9 TGTGCCAGCAGCTTCCTTGGGGGGGGACAAGCCGAGCAGTACTTC CASSFLGGGQAEQYF
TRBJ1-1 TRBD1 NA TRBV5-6 TGTGCCAGCAGGGAGGGGACAGTTAACACTGAAGCTTTCTTT CASREGTVNTEAFF
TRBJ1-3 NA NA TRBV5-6 TGTGCCAGCAGCCTCGGGACACTCAGGCACACCATATATTTT CASSLGTLRHTIYF
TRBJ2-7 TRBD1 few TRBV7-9 TGTGCCAGCAGCTTAAGTGGGACAGGGGAATTCGAGCAGTACTTC CASSLSGTGEFEQYF
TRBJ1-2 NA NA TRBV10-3 TGTGCCATCTTCAAGGAAGGGGACTATGGCTACACCTTC CAIFKEGDYGYTF
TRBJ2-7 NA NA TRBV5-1 TGCGCCAGCAGCTTGTTCCAGGGGTCCTCCTACGAGCAGTACTTC CASSLFQGSSYEQYF
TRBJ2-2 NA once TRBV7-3 TGTGCCAGCAGCTCCAGGGTGAACACCGGGGAGCTGTTTTTT CASSSRVNTGELFF
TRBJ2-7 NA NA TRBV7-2 TGTGCCAGCACCCTAGCTCTAAGTAGCCCCCACGAGCAGTACTTC CASTLALSSPHEQYF
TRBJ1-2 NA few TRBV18 TGTGCCAGCTCACCACAAGCGGCACCCAACTATGGCTACACCTTC CASSPQAAPNYGYTF
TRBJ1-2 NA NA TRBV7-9 TGTGCCAGCAGCTTACGGGGGACCTATGGCTACACCTTC CASSLRGTYGYTF
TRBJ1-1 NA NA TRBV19 TGTGCCACCACCGGTTGGGGGGGCACGGACACTGAAGCTTTCTTT CATTGWGGTDTEAFF
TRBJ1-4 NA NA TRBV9 TGTGCCAGCGCTCCAGGGTCGACTAATGAAAAACTGTTTTTT CASAPGSTNEKLFF
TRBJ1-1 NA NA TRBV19 TGTGCCAGTAGTATGGGCTGGCGGGGGGCTTTCTTT CASSMGWRGAFF
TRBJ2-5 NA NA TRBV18 TGTGCCAGCTCAGTTACACAAGAGACCCAGTACTTC CASSVTQETQYF
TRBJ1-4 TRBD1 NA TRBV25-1 TGTGCCAGCAGTGAAGAAACAGGGGTGGGGGTCCGAGAAAAACTGTTTTTT CASSEETGVGVREKLFF
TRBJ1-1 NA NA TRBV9 TGTGCCAGCAACTTAGATGGAGACACTGAAGCTTTCTTT CASNLDGDTEAFF